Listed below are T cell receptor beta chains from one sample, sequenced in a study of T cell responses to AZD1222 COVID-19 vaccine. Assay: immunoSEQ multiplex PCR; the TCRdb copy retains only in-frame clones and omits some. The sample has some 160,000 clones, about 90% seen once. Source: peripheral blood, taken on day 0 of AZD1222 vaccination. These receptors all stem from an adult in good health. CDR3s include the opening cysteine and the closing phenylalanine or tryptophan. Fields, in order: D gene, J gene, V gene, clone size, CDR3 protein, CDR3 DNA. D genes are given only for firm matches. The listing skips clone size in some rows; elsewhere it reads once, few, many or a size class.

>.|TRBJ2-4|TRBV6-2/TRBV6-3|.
CASSYSPTQGSNIQYF
TGTGCCAGCAGTTACTCACCTACACAAGGGAGCAACATTCAGTACTTC
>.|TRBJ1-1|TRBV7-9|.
CASTLNTEAFF
TGTGCCAGCACCCTTAACACTGAAGCTTTCTTT
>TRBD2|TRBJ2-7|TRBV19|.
CASCMGPGGRASREQYF
TGTGCCAGTTGTATGGGGCCGGGGGGGCGGGCCTCTAGGGAGCAGTACTTC
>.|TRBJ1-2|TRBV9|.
CASSVTRGGYTF
TGTGCCAGCAGCGTAACAAGGGGTGGCTACACCTTC
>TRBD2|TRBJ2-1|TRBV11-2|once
CASSLSASGYNEQFF
TGTGCCAGCAGCTTAAGCGCTAGCGGCTACAATGAGCAGTTCTTC
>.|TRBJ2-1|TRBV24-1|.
CATRGPTYNEQFF
TGTGCCACCCGCGGGCCAACCTACAATGAGCAGTTCTTC
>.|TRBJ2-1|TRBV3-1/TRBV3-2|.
CASSQASNEQFF
TGTGCCAGCAGCCAAGCCTCCAATGAGCAGTTCTTC
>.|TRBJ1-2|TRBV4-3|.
CASSQEPHDFYGYTF
TGCGCCAGCAGCCAAGAGCCACACGATTTCTATGGCTACACCTTC
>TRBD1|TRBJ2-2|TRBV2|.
CASRKTGGLNTGELFF
TGTGCCAGCAGGAAGACAGGGGGCCTTAACACCGGGGAGCTGTTTTTT
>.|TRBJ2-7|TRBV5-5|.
CASSFAPQDYEQYF
TGTGCCAGCAGCTTCGCACCCCAGGATTACGAGCAGTACTTC
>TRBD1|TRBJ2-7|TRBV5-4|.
CASSSGTGTFYEQYF
TGTGCCAGCAGCTCCGGGACAGGGACTTTCTACGAGCAGTACTTC
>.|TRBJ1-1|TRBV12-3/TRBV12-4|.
CASSPAANTEAFF
TGTGCCAGCAGTCCCGCGGCGAACACTGAAGCTTTCTTT
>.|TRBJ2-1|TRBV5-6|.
CASSLVGQPEQFF
TGTGCCAGCAGCTTGGTGGGACAACCTGAGCAGTTCTTC
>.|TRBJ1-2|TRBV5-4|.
CASSFDSYYGYTF
TGTGCCAGCAGTTTTGACAGCTACTATGGCTACACCTTC
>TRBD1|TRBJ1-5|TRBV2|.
CASSRTGRDNQPQHF
TGTGCCAGCTCGCGGACAGGGCGAGACAATCAGCCCCAGCATTTT
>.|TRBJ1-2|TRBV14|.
CASSPSGRGRGYGYTF
TGTGCCAGCAGCCCCTCCGGAAGGGGCCGAGGTTATGGCTACACCTTC
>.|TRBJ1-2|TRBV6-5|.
CASLPPGPNYGYTF
TGTGCCAGCCTCCCCCCAGGGCCTAACTATGGCTACACCTTC
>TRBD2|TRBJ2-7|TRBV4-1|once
CASSPGLAMSEQYF
TGCGCCAGCAGCCCGGGACTAGCGATGAGCGAGCAGTACTTC
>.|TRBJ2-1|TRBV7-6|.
CASSVSVGGGYNEQFF
TGTGCCAGCAGCGTTAGCGTAGGGGGAGGCTACAATGAGCAGTTCTTC
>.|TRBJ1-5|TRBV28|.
CASSLMGGNQPQHF
TGTGCCAGCAGTTTGATGGGGGGGAATCAGCCCCAGCATTTT
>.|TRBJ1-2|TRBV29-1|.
CSFGAGGPRGYTF
TGCAGCTTTGGGGCAGGCGGCCCCCGAGGCTACACCTTC
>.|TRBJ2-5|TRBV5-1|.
CASSQPGTWETQYF
TGCGCCAGCAGCCAACCCGGGACATGGGAGACCCAGTACTTC
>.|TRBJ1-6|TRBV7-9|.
CASTGGLYNSPLHF
TGTGCCAGCACCGGGGGACTTTATAATTCACCCCTCCACTTT
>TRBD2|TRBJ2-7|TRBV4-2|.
CASSGGTKQYF
TGTGCCAGCTCAGGCGGGACTAAGCAGTACTTC
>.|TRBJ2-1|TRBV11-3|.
CASEGRGAGPYNEQFF
TGTGCCAGCGAGGGTCGAGGGGCTGGCCCCTACAATGAGCAGTTCTTC
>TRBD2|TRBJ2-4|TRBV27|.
CASSLWGGENIQYF
TGTGCCAGCAGTTTATGGGGAGGGGAAAACATTCAGTACTTC
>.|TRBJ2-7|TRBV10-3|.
CAISESGMYEQYF
TGTGCCATCAGTGAGTCCGGGATGTACGAGCAGTACTTC
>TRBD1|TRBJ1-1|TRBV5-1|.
CASSLETGGHTEAFF
TGCGCCAGCAGCTTGGAGACAGGGGGCCACACTGAAGCTTTCTTT
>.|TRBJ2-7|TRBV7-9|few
CASSLVLGYEQYF
TGTGCCAGCAGCTTAGTTTTGGGATACGAGCAGTACTTC
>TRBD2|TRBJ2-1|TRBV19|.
CASSSRLGLVGASYYNEQFF
TGTGCCAGTAGTTCTCGGCTGGGACTAGTCGGCGCCTCCTATTACAATGAGCAGTTCTTC
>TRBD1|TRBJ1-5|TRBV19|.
CASSMDQGAHQPQHF
TGTGCCAGTAGTATGGACCAGGGGGCCCATCAGCCCCAGCATTTT
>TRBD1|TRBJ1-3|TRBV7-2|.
CASSLGTGGGNTIYF
TGTGCCAGCAGTTTAGGTACAGGGGGCGGAAACACCATATATTTT
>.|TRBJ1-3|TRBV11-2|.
CASNEGSGNTIYF
TGTGCCAGCAATGAAGGCTCTGGAAACACCATATATTTT
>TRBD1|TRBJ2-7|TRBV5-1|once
CASSLRQGADEQYF
TGCGCCAGCAGCTTGCGACAGGGGGCGGACGAGCAGTACTTC
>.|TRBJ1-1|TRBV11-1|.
CASSHIARAEDTEAFF
TGTGCCAGCAGCCACATTGCCCGGGCCGAGGACACTGAAGCTTTCTTT
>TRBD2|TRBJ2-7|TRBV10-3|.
CAISDDSGIYEQYF
TGTGCCATCAGTGACGATAGCGGGATCTACGAGCAGTACTTC
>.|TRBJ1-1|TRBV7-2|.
CASSLGRVTEAFF
TGTGCCAGCAGCTTAGGGCGCGTCACTGAAGCTTTCTTT
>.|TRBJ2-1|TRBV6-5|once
CASSFSTTPRFSEQFF
TGTGCCAGCAGTTTTTCGACAACCCCGAGGTTTAGTGAGCAGTTCTTC
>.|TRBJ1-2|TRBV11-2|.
CASRKRQEEIYGYTF
TGTGCCAGCAGGAAGAGACAGGAAGAAATCTATGGCTACACCTTC
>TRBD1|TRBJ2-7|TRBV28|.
CASTDPGTGTYEQYF
TGTGCCAGCACCGATCCTGGGACAGGGACCTACGAGCAGTACTTC
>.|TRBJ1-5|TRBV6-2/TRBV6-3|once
CASSYWLYSNQPQHF
TGTGCCAGCAGTTATTGGCTTTATAGCAATCAGCCCCAGCATTTT
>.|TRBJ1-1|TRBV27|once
CASSPERALNTEAFF
TGTGCCAGCAGTCCCGAGCGAGCCCTGAACACTGAAGCTTTCTTT
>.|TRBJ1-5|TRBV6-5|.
CASRGLSNQPQHF
TGTGCCAGCAGGGGACTCAGCAATCAGCCCCAGCATTTT
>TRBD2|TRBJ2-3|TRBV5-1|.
CASSIGLAGGPGSTDTQYF
TGCGCCAGCAGCATCGGACTAGCGGGGGGTCCTGGGAGCACAGATACGCAGTATTTT
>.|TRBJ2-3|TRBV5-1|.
CASSLGQSTDTQYF
TGCGCCAGCAGCTTGGGACAGAGCACAGATACGCAGTATTTT
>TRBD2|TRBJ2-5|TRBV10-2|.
CASSERASGGTLQETQYF
TGCGCCAGCAGTGAGAGGGCTAGCGGGGGGACCCTACAAGAGACCCAGTACTTC
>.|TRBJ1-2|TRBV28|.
CASSSGFSSSGYTF
TGTGCCAGCAGTTCAGGGTTTTCCTCCAGTGGCTACACCTTC
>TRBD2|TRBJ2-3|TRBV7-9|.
CASSSGASGDTQYF
TGTGCCAGCAGCTCGGGCGCTAGCGGGGATACGCAGTATTTT
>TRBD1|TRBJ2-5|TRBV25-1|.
CASSTQGRGGETQYF
TGTGCCAGCTCAACACAGGGGAGAGGCGGAGAGACCCAGTACTTC
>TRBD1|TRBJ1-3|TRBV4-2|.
CASSQDSWGQGSGNTIYF
TGTGCCAGCAGCCAAGATTCATGGGGACAGGGCTCTGGAAACACCATATATTTT